The 4 T cell receptor beta chains below were found in one sample sequenced in a study of breast tumors, draining lymph nodes, adjacent tissues. TCRdb ran MiXCR on the multiplex PCR reads and lists one entry per CDR3 protein. Here the sample spans over 60,000 distinct CDR3 sequences, approximately 45% being singletons. The specimen sequenced was breast tumor tissue. The source of these receptors is a female donor with breast cancer. Some clones in this sample may be carry-over from other donors' samples.

This sequence joins TRBV5-5 and TRBJ2-2, with 8 bases fitting TRBD1. CDR3 size: 16 residues. CDR1 is SGHKS, CDR2 YYEKEE, per germline (reference sequence). Trimming cost V 4 bases and J 1 base; bases outside gene matches: 6. The CDR3: CASSQGQGRNTGELFF. The CDR3 DNA reads TGTGCCAGCAGCCAAGGACAGGGTAGGAACACCGGGGAGCTGTTTTTT.

This clonotype was observed at least ten times. This chain connects TRBV27 to TRBJ2-7, with D possibly TRBD2 on 7 matching bases. Germline CDR1 MNHEY, CDR2 SMNVEV (reference sequence). Trimming cost V 2 bases and J 4 bases, with 9 bases left between them. The CDR3 has 13 residues. CDR3 in DNA: TGTGCCAGCAGTTTAGCGGGGGCGTACGAGCAGTACTTC. Its translation is CASSLAGAYEQYF.

Only a few counts were recorded for this clonotype. The V call is TRBV20-1, the J call TRBJ1-1, with D maybe TRBD1 (5 bases). V was shortened by 3 bases and J by 1 base, with 12 bases between the two germline ends. Germline CDR1 DFQATT, CDR2 SNEGSKA (reference sequence). CDR3 length equals 14 residues. For the CDR3, the DNA is TGCAGTGCTAGGGGGGGTTTAGCGAACACTGAAGCTTTCTTT. Its translation is CSARGGLANTEAFF.

The V and J genes are TRBV20-1 and TRBJ2-3; 9 bases line up with TRBD2. This CDR3 is built from 16 residues. CDR1 and CDR2 (germline): DFQATT, SNEGSKA (reference sequence). After removal of 0 bases from V and 4 bases from J, the junction contained 8 bases not matched to a gene. In DNA form, the CDR3 reads TGCAGTGCTAGAGAGAGGGTAGCGGGAGAGGCAGATACGCAGTATTTT. Translation gives CSARERVAGEADTQYF.